The 22 T cell receptor beta chains given below trace back to one sample, sequenced in a study of T cells in Graves' hyperthyroidism and ophthalmopathy. Template material for amplifying TCR beta CDR3 regions consisted of RNA transcripts. Researchers ran a first-round RT-PCR on the TCR CDR3 using the HTBI primer set. One entry per CDR3 protein, called by TCRdb with MiXCR from the multiplex PCR reads. This sample carries around 360,000 distinct CDR3 sequences, 13% to 15% of them seen once, and the ten largest clones take roughly a fifth. The sequencing input was blood. The receptor source for this set is a woman aged 55 to 70 with Graves' ophthalmopathy.

This clonotype was counted many times. The chain joins TRBV5-1 to TRBJ2-7; 8 bases map to TRBD1. This CDR3 is built from 14 residues. J gave up 3 bases and V 4 bases, and 6 bases lay outside the gene matches. Germline loops: CDR1 SGHRS, CDR2 YFSETQ. CDR3 sequence reads: CASSQGQASYEQYF. The CDR3 DNA reads TGCGCCAGCAGCCAGGGACAGGCGAGCTACGAGCAGTACTTC. Together with reference TRBV5-1 and TRBJ2-7, the CDR3 gives the full variable domain: KAGVTQTPRYLIKTRGQQVTLSCSPISGHRSVSWYQQTPGQGLQFLFEYFSETQRNKGNFPGRFSGRQFSNSRSEMNVSTLELGDSALYLCASSQGQASYEQYFGPGTRLTVT.

This clonotype has a count of ten or more. The J gene is TRBJ2-3, the V gene TRBV12-3 or TRBV12-4; D might be TRBD1 (6 bases). The CDR3 sequence is 16 residues long. Between the trimmed V and J ends, which lost 2 bases and 3 bases, there was a span of 15 bases. The CDR3 protein is CASSLQGPPVTDTQYF. The CDR3 DNA sequence: TGTGCCAGCAGTTTACAGGGGCCACCCGTAACAGATACGCAGTATTTT.

This clonotype has ten or more counts. This chain joins TRBV28 and TRBJ2-7, with unresolved D. The germline gives CDR1 MDHEN, CDR2 SYDVKM. V lost 4 bases and J 3 bases, leaving 7 bases between the germline ends. This CDR3 spans 12 amino acids. The CDR3 is CASSSSYYEQYF. Here the CDR3 DNA reads TGTGCCAGCAGTTCCTCCTACTACGAGCAGTACTTC.

This clonotype was counted at least ten times. The gene calls are TRBV7-9 and TRBJ2-2; D call uncertain. Trimming left V 1 base short and J 0 bases short, with 9 bases between. CDR1 SEHNR and CDR2 FQNEAQ come from the germline V gene (reference sequence). The CDR3 is 16 amino acids. In DNA, the CDR3 is TGTGCCAGCAGCTTAGTAGTAGGAGCGAACACCGGGGAGCTGTTTTTT. Its protein product is CASSLVVGANTGELFF.

The gene calls are TRBV4-1 and TRBJ2-2, with D tentatively TRBD2 (5 bases). V lost 2 bases to trimming and J lost 8 bases, with 24 bases between them. CDR1 is MGHRA and CDR2 is YSYEKL in the germline V gene. The length of the CDR3 is 18 residues. Written as DNA, the CDR3 is TGCGCCAGCAGCCAACCCAACAAGATATCAGCGGTACTGGGGGAGCTGTTTTTT. Translation gives CASSQPNKISAVLGELFF.

In DNA form, the CDR3 reads TGTGCCAGTAGGGTAGACAGGTCTACGTCTGAAGCTTTCTTT. Protein sequence: CASRVDRSTSEAFF. This chain links TRBV19 with TRBJ1-1; tentative D call: TRBD1 (6 bases). Trimming cost V 6 bases and J 6 bases, with 17 bases left between them. CDR1 is LNHDA, CDR2 SQIVND, per germline (reference sequence). The CDR3 is made up of 14 amino acids.

This clonotype appeared many times. This chain joins TRBV3-1 and TRBJ2-4; tentative D call: TRBD1 (6 bases). The CDR3 runs to 16 residues. Germline-derived CDR1 and CDR2 are LGHDT and YNNKEL (reference sequence). V was shortened by 4 bases and J by 3 bases, with 16 bases between the two germline ends. CDR3 in amino acids: CASSREGTLGKNIQYF. For the CDR3, the DNA is TGTGCCAGCAGCCGAGAGGGGACATTAGGCAAAAACATTCAGTACTTC.

This clonotype was seen many times. The chain is built from TRBV6-2 or TRBV6-3 and TRBJ1-5; tentatively, D is TRBD1 (5 bases). The CDR3 totals 15 residues. CDR1 MNHEY and CDR2 SVGEGT come from the germline V gene. V was trimmed by 7 bases and J by 4 bases, leaving 17 bases between them. The CDR3 spells CASNPLGRGNQPQHF. CDR3 in DNA: TGTGCCAGCAACCCCTTGGGGCGAGGTAATCAGCCCCAGCATTTT.

This clonotype appeared many times. The V and J genes are TRBV12-3 or TRBV12-4 and TRBJ2-3; no clear D gene. There are 14 residues in the CDR3. Trimming shortened V by 3 bases and J by 4 bases, and 11 bases separated the two germline ends. For the CDR3, the DNA is TGTGCCAGCAGTTTCGAGAGAGTCCCAGATACGCAGTATTTT. Its protein is CASSFERVPDTQYF.

This rearrangement joins TRBV2 to TRBJ2-1; the match to TRBD2 covers 9 bases. This CDR3 is built from 14 residues. Germline trimming cut 8 bases from V and 6 bases from J; bases unmatched to any gene: 8. CDR1 and CDR2 from the germline V gene are SNHLY and FYNNEI. CDR3 amino acids: CASAGGRATNEQFF. The DNA of the CDR3 is TGTGCCAGCGCCGGCGGGAGGGCAACCAATGAGCAGTTCTTC.

This clonotype was detected many times. The chain carries TRBV18 and TRBJ2-3; possible D gene TRBD2, 6 bases. The CDR3 spans 15 residues. In germline, CDR1 is KGHSH, CDR2 LQKENI. V gave up 1 base and J gave up 3 bases, with 11 bases separating them. The CDR3 nucleotides are TGTGCCAGCTCACCACGGCGGGAAGGGACAGATACGCAGTATTTT. Amino acid sequence: CASSPRREGTDTQYF.

This clonotype was seen ten or more times. The chain joins TRBV10-3 to TRBJ2-3; D not resolved. CDR3 length: 13 amino acids. Germline values: CDR1 ENHRY, CDR2 SYGVKD. Trimming left V 4 bases short and J 0 bases short, with 5 bases between. CDR3: CAISAESTDTQYF. For the CDR3, the DNA is TGTGCCATCAGTGCGGAGAGCACAGATACGCAGTATTTT.

This clonotype has at least ten counts. The chain couples TRBV5-6 to TRBJ2-3, with TRBD1 matching over 7 bases. Trimming cost V 4 bases and J 2 bases; bases outside gene matches: 10. The CDR3 length is 16 residues. In germline, CDR1 is SGHDT, CDR2 YYEEEE. The DNA for the CDR3 is TGTGCCAGCAGCGGCCCCCGGACAGGCCTCACAGATACGCAGTATTTT. As protein: CASSGPRTGLTDTQYF.

This clonotype was observed a few times. The chain joins TRBV27 to TRBJ2-7; D unresolved. Trimming pared 6 bases from V and 4 bases from J, leaving 19 bases between. The CDR3 runs to 15 residues. Germline V gene data show CDR1 as MNHEY and CDR2 as SMNVEV (reference sequence). CDR3 sequence (DNA): TGTGCCAGCAGACCTTTTGACACGGGTGCGTACGAGCAGTACTTC. This codes for CASRPFDTGAYEQYF.

V and J are TRBV5-1 and TRBJ2-2; maybe TRBD2 (5 bases). CDR3 length: 13 residues. The V end lost 4 bases, the J end lost 5 bases, and 9 bases lay between the germline ends. Germline CDR1 SGHRS, CDR2 YFSETQ. This CDR3 is CASSVDFTGELFF. In DNA, the CDR3 is TGCGCCAGCAGCGTGGACTTTACCGGGGAGCTGTTTTTT. The full variable domain, its missing parts supplied by reference TRBV5-1 and TRBJ2-2, is KAGVTQTPRYLIKTRGQQVTLSCSPISGHRSVSWYQQTPGQGLQFLFEYFSETQRNKGNFPGRFSGRQFSNSRSEMNVSTLELGDSALYLCASSVDFTGELFFGEGSRLTVL.

This clonotype was seen a few times. This sequence joins TRBV4-1 and TRBJ1-3, with a weak D call TRBD1 (5 bases). Trimming removed 1 base from V and 7 bases from J, with 17 bases in between. Germline CDR1 MGHRA, CDR2 YSYEKL. The CDR3 covers 16 residues. DNA for the CDR3: TGCGCCAGCAGCCAAGCGGGGGGGGGACTCGTTAACACCATATATTTT. Translation gives CASSQAGGGLVNTIYF.

The chain couples TRBV27 to TRBJ1-4; no clear D. V was trimmed by 9 bases and J by 6 bases, leaving 14 bases between them. Germline CDR1 MNHEY, CDR2 SMNVEV (reference sequence). This CDR3 comprises 13 residues. The chain's CDR3 is CASSTRRDEKLFF. In DNA, the CDR3 is TGTGCCAGTTCGACTAGGCGGGATGAAAAACTGTTTTTT.

This clonotype came up a few times. The CDR3 region is CASSPQREGHNEQFF. The CDR3 nucleotides read TGTGCCAGCAGCCCCCAGAGGGAGGGCCACAATGAGCAGTTCTTC. The chain uses TRBV7-3 and TRBJ2-1, with TRBD2 matching over 7 bases. CDR1 and CDR2 (germline): SGHTA, FQGTGA. The CDR3 is 15 residues long. The V segment lost 5 bases and the J segment 5 bases; nucleotides outside the gene matches: 9.

This clonotype was detected many times. The chain uses TRBV5-1 and TRBJ2-2, with a possible D match to TRBD1 (5 bases). The CDR3 spans 15 residues. Deletions cut 0 bases from V and 6 bases from J, with 12 bases between. The germline gives CDR1 SGHRS, CDR2 YFSETQ. The CDR3 coding sequence is TGCGCCAGCAGCTTGGAGATAGGGGCGGCCGGGGAGCTGTTTTTT. This encodes CASSLEIGAAGELFF.

This clonotype showed up many times. This chain joins TRBV5-1 and TRBJ1-6; no firm D call. The CDR3 contains 15 residues. Between the trimmed V and J ends, which lost 0 bases and 7 bases, there was a span of 11 bases. Germline-derived CDR1 and CDR2 are SGHRS and YFSETQ. CDR3 in amino acids: CASSLDPGGNSPLHF. The CDR3 region has the DNA TGCGCCAGCAGCTTGGATCCGGGCGGCAATTCACCCCTCCACTTT.

This clonotype was observed at least ten times. The chain has TRBV12-3 or TRBV12-4 and TRBJ2-1, with D perhaps matching TRBD1 (6 bases). The CDR3 spans 15 residues. The V end lost 5 bases, the J end lost 0 bases, and 11 bases lay between the germline ends. The CDR3, as DNA: TGTGCCAGCAGTACAGGGATTAACTCCTACAATGAGCAGTTCTTC. This gives the protein CASSTGINSYNEQFF.

Concerning this clonotype: A much bigger clone sits one base away, suggesting this may be a read error. The genes are TRBV2 and TRBJ2-7; a possible D gene is TRBD2 (6 bases). Trimming shortened V by 2 bases and J by 7 bases, and 12 bases separated the two germline ends. The CDR3 totals 13 residues. Germline V gives CDR1 SNHLY, CDR2 FYNNEI. In DNA, the CDR3 is TGTGCCAGCAGTGAAACGGGAGCGGTGGAGCAGTACTTC. Encoded protein: CASSETGAVEQYF.